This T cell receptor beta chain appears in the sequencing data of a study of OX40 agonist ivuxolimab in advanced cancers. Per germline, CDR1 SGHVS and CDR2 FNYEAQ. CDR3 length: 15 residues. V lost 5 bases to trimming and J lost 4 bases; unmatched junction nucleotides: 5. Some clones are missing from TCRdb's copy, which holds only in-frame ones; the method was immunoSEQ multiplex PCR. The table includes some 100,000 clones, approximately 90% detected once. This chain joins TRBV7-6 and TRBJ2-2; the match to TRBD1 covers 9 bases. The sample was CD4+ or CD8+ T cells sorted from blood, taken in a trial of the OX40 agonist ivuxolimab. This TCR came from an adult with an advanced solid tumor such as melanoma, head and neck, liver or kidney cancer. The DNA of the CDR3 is TGTGCCAGCAGCACCCGACAGGGGGGCACCGGGGAGCTGTTTTTT. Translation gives CASSTRQGGTGELFF. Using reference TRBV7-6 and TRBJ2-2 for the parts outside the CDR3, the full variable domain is GAGVSQSPRYKVTKRGQDVALRCDPISGHVSLYWYRQALGQGPEFLTYFNYEAQQDKSGLPNDRFSAERPEGSISTLTIQRTEQRDSAMYRCASSTRQGGTGELFFGEGSRLTVL.